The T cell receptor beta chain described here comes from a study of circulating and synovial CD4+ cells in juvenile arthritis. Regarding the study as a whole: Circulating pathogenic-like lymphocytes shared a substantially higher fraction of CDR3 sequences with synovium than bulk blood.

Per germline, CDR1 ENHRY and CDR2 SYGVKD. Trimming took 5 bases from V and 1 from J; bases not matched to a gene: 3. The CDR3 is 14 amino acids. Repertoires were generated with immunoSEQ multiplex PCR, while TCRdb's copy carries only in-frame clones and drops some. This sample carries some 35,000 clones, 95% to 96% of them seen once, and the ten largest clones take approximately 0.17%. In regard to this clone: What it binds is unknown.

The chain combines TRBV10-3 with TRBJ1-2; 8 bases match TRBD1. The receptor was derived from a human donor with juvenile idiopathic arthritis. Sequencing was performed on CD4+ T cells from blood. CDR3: CAISPTGDNYGYTF. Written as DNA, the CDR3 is TGTGCCATCAGTCCGACAGGGGATAACTATGGCTACACCTTC.